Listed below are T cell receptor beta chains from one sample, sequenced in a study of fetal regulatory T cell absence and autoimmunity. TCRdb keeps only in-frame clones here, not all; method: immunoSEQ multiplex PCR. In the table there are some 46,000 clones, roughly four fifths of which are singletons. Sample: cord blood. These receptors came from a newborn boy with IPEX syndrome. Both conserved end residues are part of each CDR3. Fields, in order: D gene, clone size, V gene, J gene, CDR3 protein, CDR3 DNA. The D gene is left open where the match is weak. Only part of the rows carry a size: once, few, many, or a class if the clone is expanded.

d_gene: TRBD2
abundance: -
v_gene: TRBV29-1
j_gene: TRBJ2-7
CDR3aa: CSVEASGGPYEQYF
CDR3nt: TGCAGCGTTGAGGCCAGCGGGGGGCCCTACGAGCAGTACTTC

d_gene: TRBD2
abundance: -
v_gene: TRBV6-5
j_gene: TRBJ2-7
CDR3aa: CASSYSGLADSYEQYF
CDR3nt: TGTGCCAGCAGTTACTCCGGACTAGCGGACTCCTACGAGCAGTACTTC

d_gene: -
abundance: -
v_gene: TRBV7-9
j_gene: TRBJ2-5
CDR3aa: CASSLGAGEETQYF
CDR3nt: TGTGCCAGCAGCTTAGGGGCGGGTGAGGAGACCCAGTACTTC

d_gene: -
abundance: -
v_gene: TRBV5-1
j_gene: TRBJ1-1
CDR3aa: CASSLTGNTEAFF
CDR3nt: TGCGCCAGCAGCTTGACAGGGAACACTGAAGCTTTCTTT

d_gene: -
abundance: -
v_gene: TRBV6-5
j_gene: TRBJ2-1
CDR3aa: CASSYSEGYNEQFF
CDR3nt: TGTGCCAGCAGTTACTCGGAAGGGTACAATGAGCAGTTCTTC

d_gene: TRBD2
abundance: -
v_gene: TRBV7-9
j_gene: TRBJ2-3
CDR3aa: CASSLAGGPSTDTQYF
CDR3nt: TGTGCCAGCAGCTTAGCGGGAGGGCCTAGCACAGATACGCAGTATTTT

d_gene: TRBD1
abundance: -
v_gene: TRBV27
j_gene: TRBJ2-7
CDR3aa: CASSLGAGQGYEQYF
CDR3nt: TGTGCCAGCAGCCTCGGGGCAGGACAGGGGTACGAGCAGTACTTC

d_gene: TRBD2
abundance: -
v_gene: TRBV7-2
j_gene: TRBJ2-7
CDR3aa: CASSFEKGRREPPEQYF
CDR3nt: TGTGCCAGCAGCTTTGAAAAAGGGCGGCGGGAGCCCCCCGAGCAGTACTTC

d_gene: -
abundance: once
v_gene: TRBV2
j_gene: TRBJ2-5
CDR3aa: CASSELRLGYQETQYF
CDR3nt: TGTGCCAGCAGTGAGTTGAGGCTGGGGTACCAAGAGACCCAGTACTTC

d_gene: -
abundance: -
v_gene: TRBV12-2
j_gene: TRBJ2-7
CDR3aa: CASRLGYEQYF
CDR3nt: TGTGCAAGTCGCTTAGGGTACGAGCAGTACTTC

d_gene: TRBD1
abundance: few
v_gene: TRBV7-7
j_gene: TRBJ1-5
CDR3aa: CAGGDRCRQIQHF
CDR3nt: TGTGCCGGGGGGGACAGGTGCCGGCAAATCCAGCATTTT

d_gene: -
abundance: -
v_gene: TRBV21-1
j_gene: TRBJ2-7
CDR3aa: CASSKVEDRETYEQYF
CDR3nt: TGTGCCAGCAGCAAAGTGGAGGACAGGGAAACCTACGAGCAGTACTTC

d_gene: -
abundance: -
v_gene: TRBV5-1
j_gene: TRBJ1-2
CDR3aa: CASSSTAEYGYTF
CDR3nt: TGCGCCAGCAGCTCAACAGCGGAATATGGCTACACCTTC

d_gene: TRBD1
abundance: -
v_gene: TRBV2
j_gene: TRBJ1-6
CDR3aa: CASRGQSPLHF
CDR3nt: TGTGCCAGCAGGGGACAGTCACCCCTCCACTTT

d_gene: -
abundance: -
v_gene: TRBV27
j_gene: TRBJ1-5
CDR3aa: CASSLAAGVFDQPQHF
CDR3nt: TGTGCCAGCAGTTTAGCCGCAGGGGTTTTCGATCAGCCCCAGCATTTT

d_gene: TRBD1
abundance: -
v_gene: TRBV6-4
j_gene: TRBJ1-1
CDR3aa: CASSTDRGRKTEAFF
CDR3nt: TGTGCCAGCAGCACCGACAGGGGACGGAAGACCGAAGCTTTCTTT

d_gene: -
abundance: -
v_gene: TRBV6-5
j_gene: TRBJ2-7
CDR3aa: CASSYPPRGTYEQYF
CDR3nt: TGTGCCAGCAGTTACCCGCCTAGGGGGACCTACGAGCAGTACTTC

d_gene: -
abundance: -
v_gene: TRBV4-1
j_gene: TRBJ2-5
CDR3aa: CASSQGNRVQETQYF
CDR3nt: TGCGCCAGCAGCCAAGGTAACAGGGTCCAAGAGACCCAGTACTTC

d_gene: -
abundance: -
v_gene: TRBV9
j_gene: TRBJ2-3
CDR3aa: CASSVRGREVADTQYF
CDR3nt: TGTGCCAGCAGCGTAAGGGGGCGGGAGGTGGCAGATACGCAGTATTTT

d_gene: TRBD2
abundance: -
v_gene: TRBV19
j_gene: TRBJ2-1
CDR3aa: CASSIMSGRTYNEQFF
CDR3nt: TGTGCCAGTAGTATTATGAGCGGGAGGACCTACAATGAGCAGTTCTTC

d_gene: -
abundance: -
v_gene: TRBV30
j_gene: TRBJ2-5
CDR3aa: CAWSGRGETQYF
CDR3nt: TGTGCCTGGAGCGGGAGAGGAGAGACCCAGTACTTC

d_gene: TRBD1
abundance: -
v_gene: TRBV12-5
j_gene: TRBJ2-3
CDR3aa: CASGLPPLTGGTDTQYF
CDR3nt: TGTGCTAGTGGTTTGCCCCCCCTGACAGGGGGAACAGATACGCAGTATTTT

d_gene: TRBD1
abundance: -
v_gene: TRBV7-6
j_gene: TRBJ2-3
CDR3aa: CASSQGADTQYF
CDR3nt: TGTGCCAGCAGCCAGGGGGCAGATACGCAGTATTTT

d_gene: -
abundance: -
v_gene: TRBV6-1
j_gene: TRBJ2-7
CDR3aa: CASRVTYEQYF
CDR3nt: TGTGCCAGCAGGGTGACCTACGAGCAGTACTTC

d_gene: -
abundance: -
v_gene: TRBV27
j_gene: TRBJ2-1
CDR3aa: CASSLKYQPTGRVGSNEQFF
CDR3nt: TGTGCCAGCAGTCTCAAATACCAACCTACCGGCAGGGTTGGCAGCAATGAGCAGTTCTTC

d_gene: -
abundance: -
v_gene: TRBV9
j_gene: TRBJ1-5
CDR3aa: CASSVVSRWDNQPQHF
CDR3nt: TGTGCCAGCAGCGTAGTGAGCAGGTGGGATAATCAGCCCCAGCATTTT

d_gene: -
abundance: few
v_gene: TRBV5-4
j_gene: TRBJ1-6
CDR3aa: CASSLRGGNSPLHF
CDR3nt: TGTGCCAGCAGCTTGCGGGGGGGGAATTCACCCCTCCACTTT

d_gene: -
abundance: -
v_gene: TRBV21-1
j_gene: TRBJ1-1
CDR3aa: CASTRTGGPGAFF
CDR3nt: TGTGCCAGCACTCGGACGGGGGGGCCAGGAGCTTTCTTT

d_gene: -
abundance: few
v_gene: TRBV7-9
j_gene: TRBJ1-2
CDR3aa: CASGLGGYGYTF
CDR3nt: TGTGCCAGCGGCTTGGGGGGGTACGGCTACACCTTC

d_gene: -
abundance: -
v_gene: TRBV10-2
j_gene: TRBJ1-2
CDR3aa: CASSPGGYTF
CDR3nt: TGCGCCAGCAGTCCCGGGGGCTACACCTTC

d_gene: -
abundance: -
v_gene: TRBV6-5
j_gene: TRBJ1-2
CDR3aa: CASSEARGDYGYTF
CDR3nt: TGTGCCAGCAGCGAGGCTAGGGGGGACTATGGCTACACCTTC

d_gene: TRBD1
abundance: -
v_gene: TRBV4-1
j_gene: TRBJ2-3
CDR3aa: CASSQVMTGFTDTQYF
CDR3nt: TGCGCCAGCAGCCAAGTCATGACAGGGTTCACAGATACGCAGTATTTT

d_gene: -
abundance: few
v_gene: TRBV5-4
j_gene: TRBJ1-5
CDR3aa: CASSRDGLNQPQHF
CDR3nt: TGTGCCAGCAGCCGGGACGGACTGAATCAGCCCCAGCATTTT

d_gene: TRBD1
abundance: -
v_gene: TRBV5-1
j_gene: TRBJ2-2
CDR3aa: CASTKTGGDTGELFF
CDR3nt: TGCGCCAGCACCAAGACAGGGGGCGACACCGGGGAGCTGTTTTTT

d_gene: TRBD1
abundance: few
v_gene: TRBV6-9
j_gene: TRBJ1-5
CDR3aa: CASRRDRVSQPQHF
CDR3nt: TGTGCCAGCAGAAGAGACAGGGTCAGCCAGCCCCAGCATTTT

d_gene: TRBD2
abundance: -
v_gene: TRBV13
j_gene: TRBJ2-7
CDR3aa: CASSLGRTSGSNEQYF
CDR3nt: TGTGCCAGCAGCTTAGGCCGGACTAGCGGGAGCAACGAGCAGTACTTC

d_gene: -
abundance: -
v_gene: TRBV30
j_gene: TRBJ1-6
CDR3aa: CAWTDSLRSPLHF
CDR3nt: TGTGCCTGGACAGACAGTCTGCGTTCACCCCTCCACTTT